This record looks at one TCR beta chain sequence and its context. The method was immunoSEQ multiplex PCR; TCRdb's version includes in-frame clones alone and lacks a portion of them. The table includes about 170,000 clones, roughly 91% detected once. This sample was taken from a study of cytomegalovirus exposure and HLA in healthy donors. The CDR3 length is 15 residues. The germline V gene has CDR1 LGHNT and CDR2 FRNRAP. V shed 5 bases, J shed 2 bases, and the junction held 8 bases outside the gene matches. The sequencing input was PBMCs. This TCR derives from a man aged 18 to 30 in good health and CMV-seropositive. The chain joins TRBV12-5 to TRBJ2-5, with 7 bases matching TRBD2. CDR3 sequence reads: CASGLRVRGQETQYF. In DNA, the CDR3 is TGTGCTAGTGGTCTCCGGGTGCGGGGGCAAGAGACCCAGTACTTC.